This T cell receptor (beta chain) was sequenced during a study of blood T cell repertoires in COVID-19. Background on the study: Samples of COVID-19 (acute and convalescent) were obtained from the United States, Italy and Spain. Nucleic acid was either cDNA or gDNA, and it came from T cells, B-cell-depleted T cells, or PBMCs.

V dropped 1 base and J dropped 10 bases, with 8 bases sitting between them. The CDR3 extends over 13 amino acids. CDR1 and CDR2 (germline): SGHDN, FVKESK. Original analysis: Estimates of nucleated cell counts were drawn from the amplification of reference gene primers. Profiled with immunoSEQ multiplex PCR; TCRdb holds only in-frame clones, not every one. V and J calls and clone size are copied from that table; D and trimming were computed from the DNA. Here the sample spans over 30,000 clones, 85% to 90% being singletons. This TCR derives from a woman aged 60-70 years with active COVID-19. Sequencing used peripheral blood. The genes are TRBV14 and TRBJ1-6, with no clear D. The CDR3: CASSQARNSPLHF. The DNA of the CDR3 is TGTGCCAGCAGCCAAGCGCGTAACTCACCCCTCCACTTT.